This T cell receptor beta chain was retrieved from a study of T-cell memory formation after mild COVID-19. Study summary: Clusters were largely donor specific. Study findings and constraints: In pre-infection memory, a portion of responding clones appeared, which suggested that cross-reactive memory joined. Clones contracting day 15 to 85 were balanced CD4/CD8; later expanders leaned CD4+.

Using constant-segment primers, 5'RACE produced TCR alpha and TCR beta cDNA libraries carrying sample barcodes and UMIs. TCRdb re-analysed the 5' RACE reads in MiXCR, keeping a single row per CDR3 protein. The data show fewer than 400,000 distinct CDR3 sequences, 16% seen once. This clonotype was seen a handful of times. What it binds is not known. CDR1 and CDR2 from the germline V gene are DFQATT and SNEGSKA (reference sequence). Between the trimmed V and J ends, which lost 6 bases and 0 bases, there was a span of 11 bases. This CDR3 contains 13 residues. The V call is TRBV20-1, the J call TRBJ2-5; unclear D gene. This clonotype originated in a man between 18 and 29 years old who had mild COVID-19 (a few samples of this study predate the infection). Cell type and time point are not known. The sequenced material came from PBMCs or a T cell subset sorted from them (not recorded which). CDR3 sequence reads: CSAMLSYQETQYF. The CDR3 nucleotides read TGCAGTGCCATGTTATCTTACCAAGAGACCCAGTACTTC.